This paragraph reports one TCR beta chain. Its antigen is undetermined. The data were obtained in a study of shared clonotypes between healthy human individuals. Regarding the study as a whole: Few donors limited the genetic and exposure-history diversity represented. Sample collection involved blood only; tissue repertoires are likely different.

Germline CDR1 reads ENHRY; CDR2 reads SYGVKD. The CDR3 is made up of 13 amino acids. V lost 4 bases and J lost 3, with 7 bases in between. HIV-negative, healthy adults without recent acute infections or vaccinations were the donors. For sorted subsets, roughly 200 ng DNA per replicate equaled 33,000 or so T cell genomes. The repertoire was sequenced with immunoSEQ multiplex PCR; TCRdb's copy has only in-frame clones and lacks some. The sample holds millions of clones; around 94% are singletons and the top ten take around 0.14%. This TCR was recovered from a man between 18 and 35 years old in good health. The genes are TRBV10-3 and TRBJ1-3; D not certain. Sequences were obtained from naive CD4+ T cells sorted from blood. Described subset: CD45RA+ positively selected. In nucleotides, the CDR3 is TGTGCCATCAGTGCTTCAGTTGGAAACACCATATATTTT. Translated, it gives CAISASVGNTIYF.